A single sample is the source of the 24 T cell receptor beta chains below, sequenced in a study of shared clonotypes between healthy human individuals. Produced via immunoSEQ multiplex PCR; TCRdb's table is partial and in-frame only. The sample includes about 100,000 clones, roughly 50% of them seen just once. Sample: PBMCs. These TCRs come from a woman in her forties in good health. Some clones in this sample may be carry-over from other donors' samples.

This clone was seen only a few times. CDR3 nucleotide sequence: TGTGCCACCAGCAGAGACGTGGGACAGGGAGCAAACGAGCAGTACTTC. This gives the protein CATSRDVGQGANEQYF. The chain couples TRBV15 to TRBJ2-7; 9 bases agree with TRBD1. The CDR3 has 16 residues. From germline, CDR1 is LNHNV and CDR2 YYDKDF (reference sequence). Trimming removed 0 bases from V and 5 bases from J; junction bases left unmatched: 8.

With respect to this clone: This may stem from a read error, because a much larger clone lies one nucleotide away. Other DNA variants within this sample encode the same CDR3. The chain couples TRBV30 to TRBJ2-7; 10 nucleotides agree with TRBD2. The CDR3 loop spans 14 amino acids. V trimming: 0 bases; J trimming: 2 bases; junction bases outside the gene matches: 1. Germline V CDR1 and CDR2: GTSNPN, SVGIG (reference sequence). CDR3 protein: CAWSVLAGPYEQYF. The CDR3 nucleotides read TGTGCCTGGAGTGTACTAGCGGGGCCCTACGAGCAGTACTTC.

This clone turned up a few times. V is TRBV30 and J is TRBJ1-5; D not certain. Germline V gene sequence: CDR1 GTSNPN, CDR2 SVGIG (reference sequence). Trimming removed 4 bases from V and 0 bases from J, with 10 bases in between. This CDR3 has 14 residues. The CDR3 sequence: CAWIVAGSNQPQHF. The CDR3 bases are TGTGCCTGGATAGTAGCCGGTAGCAATCAGCCCCAGCATTTT.

This clone showed up many times. The V and J genes are TRBV11-2 and TRBJ2-5; 12 nucleotides align to TRBD2. V shed 1 base and J 4 bases; nucleotides not matched to a gene: 7. In germline, CDR1 is SGHAT, CDR2 FQNNGV. The CDR3 spans 17 residues. The CDR3 bases are TGTGCCAGCAGCTTAGGTTCTAGCGGGAGGGCCTCAGAGACCCAGTACTTC. It yields the protein CASSLGSSGRASETQYF. The full variable domain, rest sourced from reference TRBV11-2 and TRBJ2-5, is EAGVAQSPRYKIIEKRQSVAFWCNPISGHATLYWYQQILGQGPKLLIQFQNNGVVDDSQLPKDRFSAERLKGVDSTLKIQPAKLEDSAVYLCASSLGSSGRASETQYFGPGTRLLVL.

Only a few counts were recorded for this clone. The chain is built from TRBV6-4 and TRBJ1-5; no firm D call. V gave up 4 bases and J gave up 0 bases, with 10 bases separating them. Per germline, CDR1 MRHNA and CDR2 SNTAGT. The CDR3 length is 15 residues. The CDR3 DNA sequence: TGTGCCAGCAGTGCTTCGCCAGATAGCAATCAGCCCCAGCATTTT. It translates to CASSASPDSNQPQHF.

CDR3 nucleotide sequence: TGCGCCAGCAGCCAAGAATTAGGGCCGCCTCAAGAGACCCAGTACTTC. It specifies CASSQELGPPQETQYF. The chain uses TRBV4-3 and TRBJ2-5; no definite D call. Trimming removed 0 bases at V and 2 bases at J, with 13 bases between. The CDR3 sequence is 16 residues long. Germline V gene data show CDR1 as LGHNA and CDR2 as YSLEER.

There are many counts of this clone. The chain uses TRBV28 and TRBJ2-6, with TRBD1 matching over 8 bases. Germline trimming cut 6 bases from V and 0 bases from J; bases unmatched to any gene: 7. The CDR3 sequence is 17 residues long. The germline V gene encodes CDR1 MDHEN and CDR2 SYDVKM. CDR3 protein: CASSPGQGNSGANVLTF. The CDR3 nucleotides read TGTGCCAGCAGCCCCGGACAGGGCAACTCTGGGGCCAACGTCCTGACTTTC.

The V call is TRBV7-9, the J call TRBJ2-1; 8 bases match TRBD1. There are 13 residues in the CDR3. Germline CDR1 is SEHNR and CDR2 is FQNEAQ (reference sequence). Trimming cost V 5 bases and J 9 bases; bases outside gene matches: 6. The DNA of the CDR3 is TGTGCCAGCAGCCGCCAGGGGGCGGGTGAGCAGTTCTTC. It translates to CASSRQGAGEQFF.

In this sample, this clone turned up many times. The V and J genes are TRBV28 and TRBJ2-5; 10 bases match TRBD1. Losses at the gene ends were 6 bases for V and 1 base for J; bases not matched to a gene: 5. The germline V gene encodes CDR1 MDHEN and CDR2 SYDVKM. CDR3 length: 15 amino acids. CDR3 sequence: CASRNWTGGQETQYF. Here the CDR3 DNA reads TGTGCCAGCAGGAATTGGACAGGGGGCCAAGAGACCCAGTACTTC.

The chain recombines TRBV30 with TRBJ1-2, with unresolved D. Germline CDR1 reads GTSNPN; CDR2 reads SVGIG (reference sequence). This CDR3 is 13 amino acids long. Trimming left V 3 bases short and J 1 base short, with 9 bases between. The CDR3 bases are TGTGCCTGGAGCCCTAATGGTAACTATGGCTACACCTTC. It specifies CAWSPNGNYGYTF.

The gene calls are TRBV11-3 and TRBJ2-3; D possibly matches TRBD1 or TRBD2 (6 bases each). CDR1 is SGHNT, CDR2 YENEEA, per germline. Trimming removed 5 bases from V and 4 bases from J, with 16 bases in between. The CDR3 runs to 15 residues. The CDR3 DNA follows: TGTGCCAGCAGCGAGGGGGGAAACAGGGCAGATACGCAGTATTTT. The encoded protein is CASSEGGNRADTQYF.

The chain joins TRBV5-1 to TRBJ1-2; D call uncertain. V shed 4 bases and J shed 9 bases, with 13 bases lying between them. CDR1 is SGHRS and CDR2 is YFSETQ in the germline V gene. The CDR3 contains 12 residues. The CDR3 reads CASSPLGYSYTF. The CDR3 DNA reads as TGCGCCAGCAGCCCTCTGGGGTACAGCTACACCTTC.

As for this clone: A much larger clonotype is one base distant, so this may be a read error. The V gene is TRBV7-9, the J gene TRBJ1-4; 9 bases match TRBD1. With V trimmed by 4 bases and J by 6 bases, 3 bases remained unmatched. This CDR3 is built from 14 residues. CDR1 SEHNR and CDR2 FQNEAQ come from the germline V gene (reference sequence). For the CDR3, the DNA is TGTGCCAGCAGCTCGGGACAGGGCGATGAAAAACTGTTTTTT. Amino acids: CASSSGQGDEKLFF.

The sample holds one count of this clone. The V and J genes are TRBV10-3 and TRBJ2-4, with TRBD1 as a possible D gene (6 bases). Per germline, CDR1 ENHRY and CDR2 SYGVKD. V was trimmed by 8 bases and J by 0 bases, leaving 14 bases between them. The CDR3 length is 15 residues. The CDR3 DNA reads as TGTGCCATCTCCGAGACAGGCCTAGCCAAAAACATTCAGTACTTC. As protein: CAISETGLAKNIQYF.

The V gene is TRBV28, the J gene TRBJ2-3; 10 bases fit TRBD2. CDR3 length: 16 amino acids. V lost 2 bases and J lost 6; bases outside the gene matches: 8. Germline V gene sequence: CDR1 MDHEN, CDR2 SYDVKM. The CDR3 sequence: CASSLLRTSGVDTQYF. CDR3 coding DNA: TGTGCCAGCAGTTTACTCCGGACTAGCGGAGTTGATACGCAGTATTTT.

This clone was seen only a few times. The chain joins TRBV5-1 to TRBJ2-3; 10 bases are a match to TRBD1. Germline trimming cut 5 bases from V and 4 bases from J; bases unmatched to any gene: 4. This CDR3 region has 14 residues. Germline CDR1 and CDR2: SGHRS and YFSETQ. The CDR3 here is CASSRQGAADTQYF. In nucleotides, the CDR3 is TGCGCCAGCAGTCGACAGGGGGCCGCAGATACGCAGTATTTT.

The chain couples TRBV30 to TRBJ1-6, with D possibly being TRBD1 (6 bases). V lost 6 bases and J lost 11, with 23 bases in between. The CDR3 is 15 amino acids. Looked up from germline, CDR1 is GTSNPN and CDR2 is SVGIG (reference sequence). CDR3 nucleotide sequence: TGTGCCTGCCCGTCCAGGGGAATTGGTGATCCACCCCTCCACTTT. Translation gives CACPSRGIGDPPLHF. Combining the CDR3 with reference TRBV30 and TRBJ1-6 gives the whole variable domain SQTIHQWPATLVQPVGSPLSLECTVEGTSNPNLYWYRQAAGRGLQLLFYSVGIGQISSEVPQNLSASRPQDRQFILSSKKLLLSDSGFYLCACPSRGIGDPPLHFGNGTRLTVT.

CDR3 protein: CASSLGKGGFGTDTQYF. Here the CDR3 DNA reads TGTGCCAGCAGCTTAGGGAAAGGGGGCTTCGGCACAGATACGCAGTATTTT. The chain uses TRBV7-9 and TRBJ2-3, with 7 bases fitting TRBD1. Germline V gene lookup returns CDR1 SEHNR and CDR2 FQNEAQ (reference sequence). Trimming took 1 base from V and 1 from J; bases not matched to a gene: 8. The CDR3 is made up of 17 amino acids. The full variable domain, with the rest looked up from reference TRBV7-9 and TRBJ2-3, is DTGVSQNPRHKITKRGQNVTFRCDPISEHNRLYWYRQTLGQGPEFLTYFQNEAQLEKSRLLSDRFSAERPKGSFSTLEIQRTEQGDSAMYLCASSLGKGGFGTDTQYFGPGTRLTVL.

As to this clone: This sequence is one base from a far larger clone and is likely a read error. The chain links TRBV5-1 to TRBJ2-6, with D perhaps TRBD1 or TRBD2 (6 bases each). The V gene's germline CDR1 is SGHRS and CDR2 YFSETQ. The CDR3 length is 16 residues. The CDR3 DNA sequence: TGCGCCAGCAGCCCAAGGGGGGACTCTGGGGCCAACGTCCCGACTTTC. Its translation is CASSPRGDSGANVPTF. Filled out from reference TRBV5-1 and TRBJ2-6, the complete variable domain reads KAGVTQTPRYLIKTRGQQVTLSCSPISGHRSVSWYQQTPGQGLQFLFEYFSETQRNKGNFPGRFSGRQFSNSRSEMNVSTLELGDSALYLCASSPRGDSGANVPTFGAGSRLTVL.

Regarding this clone: It is likely a read error: a sequence one base away is far more abundant. This same CDR3 is encoded by further DNA sequences in the sample. This chain uses TRBV30 with TRBJ1-1; TRBD1 agrees at 9 bases. Germline V gives CDR1 GTSNPN, CDR2 SVGIG (reference sequence). The length of the CDR3 is 13 residues. The CDR3 bases are TGCGCCTGGGCGGGACAGGGTTTTACTGAAGCTTTCTTT. This sequence encodes CAWAGQGFTEAFF.

This clone showed up just once. The chain uses TRBV4-3 and TRBJ2-5; D unclear. The V end was cut by 0 bases, the J end by 5 bases, with 10 bases between. The CDR3 has 14 amino acids. CDR1 and CDR2 (germline): LGHNA, YSLEER. The CDR3 bases are TGCGCCAGCAGCCAAGAATTTGGCGGCGAGACCCAGTACTTC. Translated: CASSQEFGGETQYF.

Regarding this clone: Other DNA sequences within the sample encode an identical CDR3. V usage is TRBV15 and J usage is TRBJ2-1; D gene uncertain. V lost 0 bases, J lost 8 bases, and 11 bases lay in between. Germline CDR1 LNHNV, CDR2 YYDKDF (reference sequence). The CDR3 is made up of 14 amino acids. This chain's CDR3 is CATSRDGASDEQFF. The CDR3 DNA reads as TGTGCCACCAGCAGAGATGGAGCCTCCGATGAGCAGTTCTTC.

This clone has at least ten counts. The J gene is TRBJ2-7, the V gene TRBV5-4; 7 bases are a match to TRBD1. Germline V gives CDR1 SGHNT, CDR2 YYREEE (reference sequence). The CDR3 is made up of 15 amino acids. The trim removed 0 bases at V and 3 bases at J, leaving 6 bases unmatched. The CDR3 is CASSLAGTEGYEQYF. CDR3 nucleotides: TGTGCCAGCAGCTTGGCCGGGACAGAAGGCTACGAGCAGTACTTC.

The chain recombines TRBV5-1 with TRBJ1-4; a possible D gene is TRBD1 (5 bases). Trimming took off 4 bases at V and 13 bases at J, with 20 bases between the two ends. Germline lookup yields CDR1 SGHRS and CDR2 YFSETQ. CDR3 length equals 14 residues. The CDR3 DNA is TGCGCCAGCAGCCCGGAAGGGGCCCCAAGCAGACTGTTTTTT. It yields the protein CASSPEGAPSRLFF.